The text below deals with one T cell receptor (beta chain). Its cognate antigen has yet to be identified. The sample holds no much larger clone one base away, and base qualities are not on file. The data originate from a study of blood T cell repertoires in COVID-19 (dated by TCRdb to between 2020 and 2021). Regarding the study in general: Samples covering the acute and convalescent phases of COVID-19 were provided by collaborators in the United States, Italy and Spain. The sample metadata nearly always contained a de-identified subject ID, COVID-19 status, age in years and sex. HLA class I and class II types, where available, came from metadata supplied by the sample provider rather than from assay-based typing. The prospective study material was composed of cDNA or gDNA derived from T cells, B-cell-depleted T cells, or PBMCs. The dataset comprised deeply sampled blood TCRbeta repertoires from subjects exposed to, actively infected with, or recovered from COVID-19. A freely available public database, intended as a resource for researchers studying the immune response to SARS-CoV-2, is where the repertoires were released. The samples were drawn from the first 160 participants of the ongoing ImmuneRACE study and from more than 1,000 subjects provided by 6 global collaborators. Findings and caveats that apply to the study as a whole: How much clinical and demographic metadata was included differed by source and by participant, and the metadata was provided uncurated.

The immunoSEQ Assay, a bias-controlled multiplex PCR, was used to amplify TCRbeta CDR3 regions from genomic DNA. In the source study's methods: The number of nucleated cells in each sample was estimated from the amplification of reference gene primers within the assay. Sequence reads were collapsed and filtered to measure the absolute abundance of every unique TCRbeta CDR3 rearrangement. Productive Simpson clonality was computed per sample as the square root of Simpson's diversity index over productive rearrangements. This immuneACCESS table, as held by TCRdb, lists in-frame sequences with V and J called but not all clones. Of the missing ones, under half trace to an unresolved V gene in checked studies; the others have no known cause. The DNA gave D and trimming, while V, J and clone size come from that table. This sample gives 170,000 or so clones in total; 86% of them show up just once. Around 8.6% of the sample is taken by the ten largest.

Each collaborating institution followed its own protocols to collect whole blood in K2EDTA tubes. For TCRbeta analysis, collaborators shipped samples in one of three forms: frozen whole blood, isolated PBMCs, or DNA extracted from either of those sample types. The germline V gene (reference sequence) gives CDR1 as MNHNY and CDR2 as SVGAGI. Including cysteine and phenylalanine, the CDR3 has 15 amino acids. Only the CDR3 DNA stays, 45 bases, in frame from base 1. V lost 6 bases and J lost 5 bases, and the count of bases not matched to a germline gene is 12. The sequence joins TRBV6-6 to TRBJ2-5, and TRBD1 matches 7 of the central bases. This TCR was sampled from a man aged 45-60 years with active or convalescent COVID-19. The sequenced sample consisted of peripheral blood. The encoded CDR3 is CASRKRQGLTETQYF. The DNA is as follows: TGTGCCAGCAGAAAAAGACAGGGATTGACGGAGACCCAGTACTTC.